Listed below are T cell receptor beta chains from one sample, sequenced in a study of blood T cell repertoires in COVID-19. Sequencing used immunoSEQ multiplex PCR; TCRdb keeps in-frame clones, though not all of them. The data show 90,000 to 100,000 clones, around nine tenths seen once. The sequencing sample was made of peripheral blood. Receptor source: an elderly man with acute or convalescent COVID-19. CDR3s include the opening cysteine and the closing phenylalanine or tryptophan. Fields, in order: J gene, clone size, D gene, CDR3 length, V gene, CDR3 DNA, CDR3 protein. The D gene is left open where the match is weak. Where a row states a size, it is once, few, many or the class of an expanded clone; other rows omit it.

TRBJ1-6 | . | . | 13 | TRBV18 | TGTGCCAGCTCACCGGGCTCGAATTCACCCCTCCACTTT | CASSPGSNSPLHF
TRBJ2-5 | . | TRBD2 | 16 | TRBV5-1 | TGCGCCAGCAGCTTGGGGGGACTAGCGGGACGAGAGACCCAGTACTTC | CASSLGGLAGRETQYF
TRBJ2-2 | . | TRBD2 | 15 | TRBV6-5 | TGTGCCAGCAGTTTAGCGGGGGGGAACACCGGGGAGCTGTTTTTT | CASSLAGGNTGELFF
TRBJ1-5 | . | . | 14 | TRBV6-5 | TGTGCCAGCAGTTTCACAGGTAGCAATCAGCCCCAGCATTTT | CASSFTGSNQPQHF
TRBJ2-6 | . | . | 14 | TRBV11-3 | TGTGCCAGCAGCCCTAGTCCTGGGGCCAACGTCCTGACTTTC | CASSPSPGANVLTF
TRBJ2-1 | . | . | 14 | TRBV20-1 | TGCAGTGCTAGTGAGGCAGGGTCTCGCAATGAGCAGTTCTTC | CSASEAGSRNEQFF
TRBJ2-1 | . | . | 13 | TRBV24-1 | TGTGCCACCAGTGATTCCTGGAGCAATGAGCAGTTCTTC | CATSDSWSNEQFF
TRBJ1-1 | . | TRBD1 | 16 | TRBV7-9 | TGTGCCAGCAGCCCCGGGACAGGGCGTCCGGACACTGAAGCTTTCTTT | CASSPGTGRPDTEAFF
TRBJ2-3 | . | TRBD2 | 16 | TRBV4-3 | TGCGCCAGCAGCCAAGAACTGGCGGGAGGCACAGATACGCAGTATTTT | CASSQELAGGTDTQYF
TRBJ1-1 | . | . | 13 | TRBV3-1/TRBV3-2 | TGTGCCAGCAGCAACCTAGGAGGCACTGAAGCTTTCTTT | CASSNLGGTEAFF
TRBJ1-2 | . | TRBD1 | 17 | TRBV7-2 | TGTGCCAGCAGCTCTCCAAGCTCGACAGGGAATAACTATGGCTACACCTTC | CASSSPSSTGNNYGYTF
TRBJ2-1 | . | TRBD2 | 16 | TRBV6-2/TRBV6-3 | TGTGCCAGCAGTAACCCGGGACTAGATCGTTCCGGGAGGCAGTTCTTC | CASSNPGLDRSGRQFF
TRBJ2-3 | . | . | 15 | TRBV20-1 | TGCAGTGCTAGTCCCCGGGTCAGCCCCGGGGATACGCAGTATTTT | CSASPRVSPGDTQYF
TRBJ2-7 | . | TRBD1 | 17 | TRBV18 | TGTGCCAGCTCACCTTTGAGTCCGGGACAGGGGATCCACGAGCAGTACTTC | CASSPLSPGQGIHEQYF
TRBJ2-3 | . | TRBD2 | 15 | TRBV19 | TGTGCCAGTAGTCCGCGGACTAGCGGTACAGATACGCAGTATTTT | CASSPRTSGTDTQYF
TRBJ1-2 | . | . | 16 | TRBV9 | TGTGCCAGCAGCGTAGATCAGGGAGGAACGTGGGATGGCTACACCTTC | CASSVDQGGTWDGYTF
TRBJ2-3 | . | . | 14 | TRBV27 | TGTGCCAGCAGCCCCGGAGACCCGGGAGATACGCAGTATTTT | CASSPGDPGDTQYF
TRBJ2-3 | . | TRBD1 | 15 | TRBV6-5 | TGTGCCAGCAGTTCTGACAGGGCCATAACAGATACGCAGTATTTT | CASSSDRAITDTQYF
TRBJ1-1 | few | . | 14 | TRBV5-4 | TGTGCCAGCAGCCCCCCCAGGGCGAACACTGAAGCTTTCTTT | CASSPPRANTEAFF
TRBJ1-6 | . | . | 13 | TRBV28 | TGTGCCAGCAGGGGGCAGGGACTGTCACCCCTCCACTTT | CASRGQGLSPLHF
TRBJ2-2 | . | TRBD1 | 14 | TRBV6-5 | TGTGCCAGCTCGGGACAGGGACGAATCGGGGAGCTGTTTTTT | CASSGQGRIGELFF
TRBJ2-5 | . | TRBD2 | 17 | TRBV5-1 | TGCGCCAGCAGCTCTGGGGCTAGCGGGAGGGCCATGGAGACCCAGTACTTC | CASSSGASGRAMETQYF
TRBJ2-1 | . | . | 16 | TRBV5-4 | TGTGCCAGCAGCGGTATGCAGGGAAATGCCTACAATGAGCAGTTCTTC | CASSGMQGNAYNEQFF
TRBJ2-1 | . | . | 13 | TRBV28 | TGTGCCAGCAGTTCTACCCTTGACAATGAGCAGTTCTTC | CASSSTLDNEQFF
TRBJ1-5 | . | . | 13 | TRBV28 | TGTGCCAGCAGTCCACAGGGCCCCCAGCCCCAGCATTTT | CASSPQGPQPQHF
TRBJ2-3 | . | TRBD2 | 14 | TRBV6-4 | TGTGCCAGCAGCCCACTAGCGGGGGCAGATACGCAGTATTTT | CASSPLAGADTQYF
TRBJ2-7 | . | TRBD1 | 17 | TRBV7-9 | TGTGCCAGCAGCCCAGGGACAGGGATTCTCGTTTCCTACGAGCAGTACTTC | CASSPGTGILVSYEQYF
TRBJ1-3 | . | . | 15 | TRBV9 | TGTGCCAGCAGCGTAGTGGCACAACAGGGAAACACCATATATTTT | CASSVVAQQGNTIYF
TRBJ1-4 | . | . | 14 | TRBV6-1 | TGTGCCAGCAGTGAATCCGGGGGATCTGAAAAACTGTTTTTT | CASSESGGSEKLFF
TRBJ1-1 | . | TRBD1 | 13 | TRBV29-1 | TGCAGCATACCCAGGGGACAGGGGTTAGAAGCTTTCTTT | CSIPRGQGLEAFF
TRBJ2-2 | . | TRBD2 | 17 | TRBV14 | TGTGCCAGCAGGGAGACTAGCGGGAGGGCCGGCACCGGGGAGCTGTTTTTT | CASRETSGRAGTGELFF
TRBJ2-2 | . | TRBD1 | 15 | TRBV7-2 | TGTGCCAGCAGCGGGGGACAGGGAAGGACCGGGGAGCTGTTTTTT | CASSGGQGRTGELFF